The entry that follows covers one TCR beta chain sequence. Its antigen remains unknown. This CDR3 is 14 amino acids long. V was cut by 4 bases and J by 4 bases, with 8 bases left in between. Germline-derived CDR1 and CDR2 are SEHNR and FQNEAQ (reference sequence). Random-hexamer reverse transcription was applied to about 0.5 to 1 ug RNA. The CDR3 of TCR beta was amplified by immunoSEQ multiplex PCR across 54 Vbeta and 13 Jbeta. MiXCR, applied by TCRdb to the immunoSEQ multiplex PCR reads, yields one record per CDR3 protein. This sample has approximately 170,000 distinct CDR3 sequences, with about 91% found just once. This sample was taken from a study of CD8 T cells in Susac syndrome. In blood CD8+ and CD4+ T cells, TCR beta underwent sequencing. Age- and sex-matched healthy donors served as the control group. Findings of the study overall: An acknowledgment was made by the study that its TCR sequencing and HLA analysis involved relatively few individuals.

The sequence derives from a human donor in good health. The material sequenced was CD4+ T cells from PBMCs. The chain joins TRBV7-9 to TRBJ2-6; D call uncertain. CDR3 residues: CASSSVGGANVLTF. DNA for the CDR3: TGTGCCAGCAGCTCAGTGGGGGGGGCCAACGTCCTGACTTTC. The full variable domain, in which reference TRBV7-9 and TRBJ2-6 provide the parts outside the CDR3, is DTGVSQNPRHKITKRGQNVTFRCDPISEHNRLYWYRQTLGQGPEFLTYFQNEAQLEKSRLLSDRFSAERPKGSFSTLEIQRTEQGDSAMYLCASSSVGGANVLTFGAGSRLTVL.